This TCR beta chain was sequenced during a study of identical twins. Findings and limits, study-wide: Its conclusions, products of cross-sectional statistical analysis, did not come from following the same donors.

TCRdb analysed the 5' RACE reads with MiXCR anew, one entry per CDR3 protein. The sample lists 240,000 or so distinct CDR3 sequences, 10% to 15% occurring once. Of note for this clonotype: Its antigen remains unidentified.

Per the germline V gene, CDR1 is KGHSH and CDR2 is LQKENI. The ends were cut back, 3 bases at V and 0 bases at J, with 7 bases in the middle. The CDR3 is 14 residues long. The sample was also linked to a second study, of yellow fever vaccine responses in identical twins.

The sample was memory (CD45RO+) T cells sorted from blood. This chain joins TRBV18 and TRBJ2-3, with D perhaps TRBD1 (5 bases). The receptor was derived from a woman younger than 35 in good health. This chain's CDR3 is CASSPGPSTDTQYF. The CDR3 DNA follows: TGTGCCAGCTCACCGGGGCCCAGCACAGATACGCAGTATTTT.